This TCR beta chain was recorded in a study of shared clonotypes between healthy human individuals. Source study methods: ImmunoSEQ output lacked quality scores and full-length reads, limiting matched filtering. Sequencing used immunoSEQ multiplex PCR; TCRdb keeps in-frame clones, though not all of them. V, J and clone size are those of that table, while D and trimming were read from the DNA. The table includes some 2 million clones, about 95% detected once. CD8 cells classed as naive were CD45RO-negative and positively selected for CCR7, excluding terminally differentiated effector memory CD45RA+ cells. Germline values: CDR1 SGHAT, CDR2 FQNNGV. V was clipped by 7 bases and J by 1 base, with 11 bases between them. The CDR3 contains 13 residues.

The TCR comes from a man aged 18 to 30 in good health. Sequencing input: naive CD8+ T cells sorted from blood. This chain links TRBV11-2 with TRBJ2-7; no firm D call. The CDR3 nucleotides are TGTGCCAGCAACGCTCCCGAATCCTACGAGCAGTACTTC. As protein: CASNAPESYEQYF.